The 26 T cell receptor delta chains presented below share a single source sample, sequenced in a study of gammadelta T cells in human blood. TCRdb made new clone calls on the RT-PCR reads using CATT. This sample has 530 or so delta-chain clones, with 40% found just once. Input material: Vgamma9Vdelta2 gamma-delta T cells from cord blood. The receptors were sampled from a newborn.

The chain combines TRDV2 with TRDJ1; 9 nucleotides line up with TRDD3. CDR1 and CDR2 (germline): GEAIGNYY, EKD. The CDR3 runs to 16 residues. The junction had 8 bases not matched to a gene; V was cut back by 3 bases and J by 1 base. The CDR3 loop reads CACDVLGDTSTDKLIF. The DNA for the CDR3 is TGTGCCTGTGACGTCCTCGGGGATACGTCCACCGATAAACTCATCTTT.

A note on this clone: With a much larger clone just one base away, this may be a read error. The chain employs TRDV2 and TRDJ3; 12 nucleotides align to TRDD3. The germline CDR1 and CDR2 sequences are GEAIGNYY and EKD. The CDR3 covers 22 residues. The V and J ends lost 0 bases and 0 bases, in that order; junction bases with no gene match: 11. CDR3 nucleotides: TGTGCCTGTGACACCGTACTGGGGGATACTGGGGATAGCTCCTGGGACACCCGACAGATGTTTTTC. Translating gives CACDTVLGDTGDSSWDTRQMFF.

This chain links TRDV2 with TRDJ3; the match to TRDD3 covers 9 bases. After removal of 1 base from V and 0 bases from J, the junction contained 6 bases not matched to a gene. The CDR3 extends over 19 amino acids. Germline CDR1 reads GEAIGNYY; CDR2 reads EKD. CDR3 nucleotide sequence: TGTGCCTGTGACACGGCTGGGGGATCTGGCTCCTGGGACACCCGACAGATGTTTTTC. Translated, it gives CACDTAGGSGSWDTRQMFF.

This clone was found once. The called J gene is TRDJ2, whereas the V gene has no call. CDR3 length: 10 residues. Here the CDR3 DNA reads TGTAGTGCTTTGACAGCACAACTCTTCTTT. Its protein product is CSALTAQLFF.

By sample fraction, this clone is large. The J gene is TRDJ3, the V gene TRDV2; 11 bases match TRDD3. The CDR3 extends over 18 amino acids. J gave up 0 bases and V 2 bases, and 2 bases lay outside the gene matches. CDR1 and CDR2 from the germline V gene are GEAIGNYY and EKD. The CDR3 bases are TGTGCCTGTGACATACTGGGGGATAGCTCCTGGGACACCCGACAGATGTTTTTC. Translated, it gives CACDILGDSSWDTRQMFF.

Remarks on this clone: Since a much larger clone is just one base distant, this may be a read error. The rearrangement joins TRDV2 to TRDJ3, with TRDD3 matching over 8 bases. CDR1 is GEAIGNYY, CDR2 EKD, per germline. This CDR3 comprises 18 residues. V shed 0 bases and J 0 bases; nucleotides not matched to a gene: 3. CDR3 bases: TGTGCCTGTGACACCAGCTGGGGGAGCTCCTGGGACACCCGACAGATGTTTTTC. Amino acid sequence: CACDTSWGSSWDTRQMFF.

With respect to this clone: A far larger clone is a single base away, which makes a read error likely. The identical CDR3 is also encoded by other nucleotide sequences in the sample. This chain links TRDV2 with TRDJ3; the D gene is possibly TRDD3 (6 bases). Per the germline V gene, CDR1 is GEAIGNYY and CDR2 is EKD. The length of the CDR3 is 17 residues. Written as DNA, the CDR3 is TGTGCCTGTGACACCGCGGGGATCCCCTGGGACACGCGACAGATGTTTTTC. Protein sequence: CACDTAGIPWDTRQMFF.

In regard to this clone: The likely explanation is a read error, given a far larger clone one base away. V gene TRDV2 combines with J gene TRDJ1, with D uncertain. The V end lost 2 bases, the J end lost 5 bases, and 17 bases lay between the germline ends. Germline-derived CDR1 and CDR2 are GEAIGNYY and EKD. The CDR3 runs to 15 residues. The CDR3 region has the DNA TGTGCCTGTGACATCTTGGGAACCAAACGGGATAAACTCATCTTT. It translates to CACDILGTKRDKLIF.

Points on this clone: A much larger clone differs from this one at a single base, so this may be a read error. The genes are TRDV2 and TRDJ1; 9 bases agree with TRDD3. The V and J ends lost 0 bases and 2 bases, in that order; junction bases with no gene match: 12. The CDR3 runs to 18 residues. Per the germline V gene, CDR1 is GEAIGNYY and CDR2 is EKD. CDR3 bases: TGTGCCTGTGACACCCCCTGGGGGATGCGCGGAAGGACCGATAAACTCATCTTT. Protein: CACDTPWGMRGRTDKLIF.

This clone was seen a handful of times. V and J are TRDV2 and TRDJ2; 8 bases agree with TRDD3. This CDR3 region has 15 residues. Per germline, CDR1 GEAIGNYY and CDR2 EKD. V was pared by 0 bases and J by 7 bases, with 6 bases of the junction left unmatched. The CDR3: CACDTRRGIKAQLFF. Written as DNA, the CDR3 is TGTGCCTGTGACACCAGACGGGGGATAAAAGCACAACTCTTCTTT.

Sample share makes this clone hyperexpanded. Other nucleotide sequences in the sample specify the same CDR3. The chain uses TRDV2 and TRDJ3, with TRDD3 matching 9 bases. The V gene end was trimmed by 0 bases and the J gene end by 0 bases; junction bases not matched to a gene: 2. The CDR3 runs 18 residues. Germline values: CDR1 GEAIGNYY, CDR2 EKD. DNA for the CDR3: TGTGCCTGTGACACCGGGGGATACAGCTCCTGGGACACCCGACAGATGTTTTTC. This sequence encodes CACDTGGYSSWDTRQMFF.

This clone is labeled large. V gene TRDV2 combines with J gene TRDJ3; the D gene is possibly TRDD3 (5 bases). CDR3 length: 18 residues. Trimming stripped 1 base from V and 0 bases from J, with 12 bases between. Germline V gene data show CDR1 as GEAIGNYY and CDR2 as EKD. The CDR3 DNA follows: TGTGCCTGTGACACGCTGGGACGAGGCTCCTGGGACACCCGACAGATGTTTTTC. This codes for CACDTLGRGSWDTRQMFF.

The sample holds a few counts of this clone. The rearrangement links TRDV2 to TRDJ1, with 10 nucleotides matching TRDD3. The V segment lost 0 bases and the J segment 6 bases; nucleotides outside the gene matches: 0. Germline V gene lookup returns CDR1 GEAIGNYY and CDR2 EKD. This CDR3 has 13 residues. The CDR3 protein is CACDTWGIHKLIF. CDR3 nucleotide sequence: TGTGCCTGTGACACCTGGGGGATACATAAACTCATCTTT.

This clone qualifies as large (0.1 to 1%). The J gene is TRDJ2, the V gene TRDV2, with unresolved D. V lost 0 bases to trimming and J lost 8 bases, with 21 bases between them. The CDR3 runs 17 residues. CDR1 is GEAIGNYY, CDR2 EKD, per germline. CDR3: CACDTGGTPPPEAQLFF. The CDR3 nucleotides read TGTGCCTGTGACACCGGCGGGACACCCCCCCCGGAGGCACAACTCTTCTTT.

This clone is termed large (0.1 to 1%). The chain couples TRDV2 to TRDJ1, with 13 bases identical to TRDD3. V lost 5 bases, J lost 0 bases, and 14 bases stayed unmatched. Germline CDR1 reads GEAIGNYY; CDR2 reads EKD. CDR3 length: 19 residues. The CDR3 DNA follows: TGTGCCTGTGCCCAGTTGCATACTGGGGGATACGGGTACACCGATAAACTCATCTTT. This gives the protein CACAQLHTGGYGYTDKLIF.

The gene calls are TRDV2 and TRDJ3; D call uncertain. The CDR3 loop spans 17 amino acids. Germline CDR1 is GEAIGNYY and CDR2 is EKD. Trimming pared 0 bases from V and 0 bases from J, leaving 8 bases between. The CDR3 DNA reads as TGTGCCTGTGACACCGATGGAAGCTCCTGGGACACCCGACAGATGTTTTTC. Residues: CACDTDGSSWDTRQMFF.

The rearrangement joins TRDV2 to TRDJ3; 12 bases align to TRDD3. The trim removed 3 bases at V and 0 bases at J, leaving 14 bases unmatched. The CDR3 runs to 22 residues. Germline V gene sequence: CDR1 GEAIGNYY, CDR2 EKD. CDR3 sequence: CACDLAGGYATVSSWDTRQMFF. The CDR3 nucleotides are TGTGCCTGTGACTTGGCTGGGGGATACGCAACTGTGAGCTCCTGGGACACCCGACAGATGTTTTTC.

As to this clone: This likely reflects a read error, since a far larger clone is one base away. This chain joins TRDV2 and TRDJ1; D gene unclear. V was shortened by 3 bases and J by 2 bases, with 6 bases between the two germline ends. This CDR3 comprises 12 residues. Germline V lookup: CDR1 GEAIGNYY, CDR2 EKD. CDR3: CACDWRTDKLIF. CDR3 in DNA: TGTGCCTGTGACTGGAGGACCGATAAACTCATCTTT.

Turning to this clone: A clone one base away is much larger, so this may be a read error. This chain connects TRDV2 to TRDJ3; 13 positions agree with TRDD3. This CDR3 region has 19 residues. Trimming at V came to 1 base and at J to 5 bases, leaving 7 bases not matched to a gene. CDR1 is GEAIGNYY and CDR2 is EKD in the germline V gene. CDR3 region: CACDTLLGDTSRDTRQMFF. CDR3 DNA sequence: TGTGCCTGTGACACACTACTGGGGGATACGTCCCGGGACACCCGACAGATGTTTTTC.

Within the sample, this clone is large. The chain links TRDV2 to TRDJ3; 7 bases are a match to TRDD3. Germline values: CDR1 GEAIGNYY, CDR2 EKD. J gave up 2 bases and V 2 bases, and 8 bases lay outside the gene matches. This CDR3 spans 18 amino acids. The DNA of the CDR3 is TGTGCCTGTGACATACTGGGGATGGGCCCCTGGGACACCCGACAGATGTTTTTC. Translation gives CACDILGMGPWDTRQMFF.

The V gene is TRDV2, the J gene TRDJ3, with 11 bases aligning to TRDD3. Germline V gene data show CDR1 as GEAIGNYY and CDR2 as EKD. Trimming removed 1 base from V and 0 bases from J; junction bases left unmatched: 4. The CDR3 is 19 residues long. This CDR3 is CACDTGGYADSWDTRQMFF. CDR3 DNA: TGTGCCTGTGACACTGGGGGATACGCGGACTCCTGGGACACCCGACAGATGTTTTTC.

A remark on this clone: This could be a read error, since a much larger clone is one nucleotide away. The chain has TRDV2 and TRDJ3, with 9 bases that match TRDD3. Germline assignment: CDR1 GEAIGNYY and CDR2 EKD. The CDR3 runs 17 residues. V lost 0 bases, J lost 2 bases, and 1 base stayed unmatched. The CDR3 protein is CACDTGGYTWDTRQMFF. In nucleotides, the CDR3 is TGTGCCTGTGACACCGGGGGATACACCTGGGACACCCGACAGATGTTTTTC.

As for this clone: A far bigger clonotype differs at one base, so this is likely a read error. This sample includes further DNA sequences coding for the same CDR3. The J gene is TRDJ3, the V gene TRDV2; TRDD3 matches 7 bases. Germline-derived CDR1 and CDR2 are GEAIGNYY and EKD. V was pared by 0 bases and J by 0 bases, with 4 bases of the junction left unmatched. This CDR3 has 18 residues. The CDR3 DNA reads TGTGCCTGTGACACCGCTGGGGGGTACTCCTGGGACACCCGACAGATGTTTTTC. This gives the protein CACDTAGGYSWDTRQMFF.

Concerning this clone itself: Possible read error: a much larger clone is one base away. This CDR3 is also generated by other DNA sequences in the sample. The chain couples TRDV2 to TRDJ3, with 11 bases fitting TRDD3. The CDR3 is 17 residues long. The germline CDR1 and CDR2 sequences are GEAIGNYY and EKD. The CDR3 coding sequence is TGTGCATGTGACATACTGGGGGATACCTGGGACACCCGACAGATGTTTTTC. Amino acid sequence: CACDILGDTWDTRQMFF.

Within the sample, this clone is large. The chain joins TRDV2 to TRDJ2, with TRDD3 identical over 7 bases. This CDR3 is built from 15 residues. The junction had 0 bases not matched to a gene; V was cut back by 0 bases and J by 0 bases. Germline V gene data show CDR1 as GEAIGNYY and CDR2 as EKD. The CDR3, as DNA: TGTGCCTGTGACACCTGGGGGACTTTGACAGCACAACTCTTCTTT. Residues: CACDTWGTLTAQLFF.

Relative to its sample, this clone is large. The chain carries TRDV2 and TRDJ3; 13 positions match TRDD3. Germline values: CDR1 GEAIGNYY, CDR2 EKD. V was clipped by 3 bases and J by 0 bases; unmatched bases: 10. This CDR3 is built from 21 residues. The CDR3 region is CACDPVLGDTHSSWDTRQMFF. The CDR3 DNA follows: TGTGCCTGTGACCCCGTACTGGGGGATACGCATAGCTCCTGGGACACCCGACAGATGTTTTTC.